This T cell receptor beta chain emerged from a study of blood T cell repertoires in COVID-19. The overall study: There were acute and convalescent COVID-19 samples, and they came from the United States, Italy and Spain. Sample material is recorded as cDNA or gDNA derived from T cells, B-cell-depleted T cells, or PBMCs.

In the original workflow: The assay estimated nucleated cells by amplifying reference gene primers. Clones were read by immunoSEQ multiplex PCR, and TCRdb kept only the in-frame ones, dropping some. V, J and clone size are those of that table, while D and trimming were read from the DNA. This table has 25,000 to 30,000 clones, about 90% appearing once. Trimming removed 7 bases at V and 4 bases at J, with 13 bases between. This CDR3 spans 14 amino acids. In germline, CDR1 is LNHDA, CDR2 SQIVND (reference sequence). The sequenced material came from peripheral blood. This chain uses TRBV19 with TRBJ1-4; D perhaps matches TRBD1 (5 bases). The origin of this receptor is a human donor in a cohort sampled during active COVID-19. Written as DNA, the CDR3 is TGTGCCAGTACATGGGGACTTAGTAATGAAAAACTGTTTTTT. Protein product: CASTWGLSNEKLFF.